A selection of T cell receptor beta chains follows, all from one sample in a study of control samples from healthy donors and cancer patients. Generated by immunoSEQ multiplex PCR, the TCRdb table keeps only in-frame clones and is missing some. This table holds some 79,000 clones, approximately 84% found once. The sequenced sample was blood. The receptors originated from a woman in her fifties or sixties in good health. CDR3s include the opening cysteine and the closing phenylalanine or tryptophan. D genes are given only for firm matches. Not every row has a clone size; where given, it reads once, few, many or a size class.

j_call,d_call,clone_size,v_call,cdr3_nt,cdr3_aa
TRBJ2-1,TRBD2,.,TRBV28,TGTGCCAGCACCCTAGCGGGAGGGGCTCCCAATGAGCAGTTCTTC,CASTLAGGAPNEQFF
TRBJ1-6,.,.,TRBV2,TGTGCCAGCAGTGAAGTGGTCTATAATTCACCCCTCCACTTT,CASSEVVYNSPLHF
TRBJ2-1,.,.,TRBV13,TGTGCCAGCAGCTTAGGCAATGGGGGACAACCCAATGAGCAGTTCTTC,CASSLGNGGQPNEQFF
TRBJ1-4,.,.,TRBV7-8,TGTGCCAGCAGCTTAGTCGCCAGTTTTAAGGAAAAACTGTTTTTT,CASSLVASFKEKLFF
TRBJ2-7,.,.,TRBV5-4,TGTGCCAGCAGCGGCAACTATACCTACGAGCAGTACTTC,CASSGNYTYEQYF
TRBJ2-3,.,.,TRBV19,TGTGCCAGACACGGGACTTGGGAAGATACGCAGTATTTT,CARHGTWEDTQYF
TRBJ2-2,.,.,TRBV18,TGTGCCAGCTCACCTCCCGGAAAGGGTTTCGCCGGGGAGCTGTTTTTT,CASSPPGKGFAGELFF
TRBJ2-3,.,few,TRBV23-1,TGCGCCAGCAGTCCTAGCCATCCCACAGATACGCAGTATTTT,CASSPSHPTDTQYF
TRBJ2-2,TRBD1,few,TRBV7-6,TGTGCCAGCAGCCCGGGACAGGGGGCTTACACCGGGGAGCTGTTTTTT,CASSPGQGAYTGELFF
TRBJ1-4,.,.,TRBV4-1,TGCGCCAGCAGCCAAGTGGTGTCACAGGGTAATGAAAAACTGTTTTTT,CASSQVVSQGNEKLFF
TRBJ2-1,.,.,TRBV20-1,TGCAGTGCTAGTTCTGAAGAGCAGTTCTTC,CSASSEEQFF
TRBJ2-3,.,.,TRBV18,TGTGCCAGCTCACCCCCGGGGGGCACAGATACGCAGTATTTT,CASSPPGGTDTQYF
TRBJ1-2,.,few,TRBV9,TGTGCCAGCAGCGTAGACCTATTCTATGGCTACACCTTC,CASSVDLFYGYTF
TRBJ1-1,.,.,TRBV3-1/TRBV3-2,TGTGCCAGCAGCCAAGAGTACCCGAACACTGAAGCTTTCTTT,CASSQEYPNTEAFF
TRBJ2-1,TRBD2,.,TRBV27,TGTGCCAGCAGTCGGTGGGCGGGAGACCGCTACAATGAGCAGTTCTTC,CASSRWAGDRYNEQFF
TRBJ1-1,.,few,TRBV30,TGTGCCTGGAGTCGGGCGAACACTGAAGCTTTCTTT,CAWSRANTEAFF
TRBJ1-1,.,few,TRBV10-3,TGTGCCATCATAAAGGGTGGGAGGGACACTGAAGCTTTCTTT,CAIIKGGRDTEAFF
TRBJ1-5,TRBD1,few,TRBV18,TGTGCCAGCTCCCGAGACAGGGGGAATCAGCCCCAGCATTTT,CASSRDRGNQPQHF
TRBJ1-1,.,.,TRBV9,TGTGCCAGCAGCCCCCGGGCCCCCGATTTCCCTGAAGCTTTCTTT,CASSPRAPDFPEAFF
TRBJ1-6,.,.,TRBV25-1,TGTGCCAGCAGTGATACAGGGCTAAATAATTCACCCCTCCACTTT,CASSDTGLNNSPLHF
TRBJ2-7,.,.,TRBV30,TGTGCCTGGAGTGAGTACTACGAGCAGTACTTC,CAWSEYYEQYF
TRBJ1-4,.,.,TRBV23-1,TGCGCCAGCACCCCGTTGAGTGTTAATGAAAAACTGTTTTTT,CASTPLSVNEKLFF
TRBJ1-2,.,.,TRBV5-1,TGCGCCAGCAGCCCGATGGGGCAAATCGACTATGGCTACACCTTC,CASSPMGQIDYGYTF
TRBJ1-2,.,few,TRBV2,TGTGCCAGCAGTCTTAGTGGCTACACCTTC,CASSLSGYTF
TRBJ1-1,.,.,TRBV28,TGTGCCAGCAGCCCCCCCGGAAGGGCTGAAGCTTTCTTT,CASSPPGRAEAFF
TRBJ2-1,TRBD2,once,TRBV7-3,TGTGCCAGCAGCTTAAATAGCGGGAGAACCAATGAGCAGTTCTTC,CASSLNSGRTNEQFF
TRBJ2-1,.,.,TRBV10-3,TGTGCCATTGGCGGAGAGACCTACAATGAGCAGTTCTTC,CAIGGETYNEQFF
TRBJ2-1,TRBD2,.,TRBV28,TGTGCCAGCACCCCAGTCGGGACTATAGGGTACAATGAGCAGTTCTTC,CASTPVGTIGYNEQFF
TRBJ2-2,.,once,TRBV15,TGTGCCACCAGCAGAGTCCGCGCCGGGGAGCTGTTTTTT,CATSRVRAGELFF
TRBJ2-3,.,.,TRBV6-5,TGTGCCAGCAGTTATCTCCCATGGACCACAGATACGCAGTATTTT,CASSYLPWTTDTQYF
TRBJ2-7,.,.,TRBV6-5,TGTGCCAGCAGTTACGGAACAGGGATTTACGAGCAGTACTTC,CASSYGTGIYEQYF
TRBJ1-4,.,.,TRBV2,TGTGCCAGCAGCCCCCATGAAAAACTGTTTTTT,CASSPHEKLFF
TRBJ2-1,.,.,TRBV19,TGTGCCAGTAGTATAGATGAGGGTACCTACAATGAGCAGTTCTTC,CASSIDEGTYNEQFF
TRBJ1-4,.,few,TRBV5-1,TGCGCCAGCAGCTTGGACAGTCCCACTAATGAAAAACTGTTTTTT,CASSLDSPTNEKLFF
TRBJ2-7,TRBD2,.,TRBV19,TGTGCCAGTAAGAAAGGGACTAGCGGGACGGGCGAGCAGTACTTC,CASKKGTSGTGEQYF
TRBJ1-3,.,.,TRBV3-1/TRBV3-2,TGTGCCAGCAGCCAAGGAACTGGTGGAAACACCATATATTTT,CASSQGTGGNTIYF
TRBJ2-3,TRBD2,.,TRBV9,TGTGCCAGCAGCCTTAGCGGGAGGGCCGCAGATACGCAGTATTTT,CASSLSGRAADTQYF
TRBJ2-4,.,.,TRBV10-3,TGTGCCATCAGTGAGTCCCGGGGGGCCGGTAAAAACATTCAGTACTTC,CAISESRGAGKNIQYF
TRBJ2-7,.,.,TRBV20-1,TGCAGTGCTAGTACTCCGATAGCAACCTACGAGCAGTACTTC,CSASTPIATYEQYF
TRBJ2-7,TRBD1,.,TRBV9,TGTGCCAGCAGCGTAGCCGGGACAGAGGGAATCTACGAGCAGTACTTC,CASSVAGTEGIYEQYF
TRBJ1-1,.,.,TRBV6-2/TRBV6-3,TGTGCCAGCAGTTACTTCCCGAACACTGAAGCTTTCTTT,CASSYFPNTEAFF
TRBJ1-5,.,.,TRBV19,TGTGCCAGTAGTCTCTCCCTTTATCAGCCCCAGCATTTT,CASSLSLYQPQHF
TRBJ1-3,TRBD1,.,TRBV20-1,TGCAGTGCTAGTAGGCCCTCCACCGGGACAGGGGGCTCCAGCTCTGGAAACACCATATATTTT,CSASRPSTGTGGSSSGNTIYF
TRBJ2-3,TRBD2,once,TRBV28,TGTGCCAGCAGTGAGACAGGTCGGGGGGGCGATACGCAGTATTTT,CASSETGRGGDTQYF
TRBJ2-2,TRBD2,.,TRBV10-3,TGTGCCATCAGTGAATTGCCTAGCGGGAGGGCCGGGGAGCTGTTTTTT,CAISELPSGRAGELFF
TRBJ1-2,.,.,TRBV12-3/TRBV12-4,TGTGCCAGCAGTTTCCGGCAGGATTATGGCTACACCTTC,CASSFRQDYGYTF
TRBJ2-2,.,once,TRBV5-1,TGCGCCAGCAGCTTGGGCCCCGTCAGTCAAAGTGGGGAGCTGTTTTTT,CASSLGPVSQSGELFF
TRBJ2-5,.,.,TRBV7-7,TGTGCTAGCAGCTTAACCAGCGGTACACAAGAGACCCAGTACTTC,CASSLTSGTQETQYF
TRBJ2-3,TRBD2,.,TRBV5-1,TGCGCCAGCAGCTCCGGGACTAGAGGAGATACGCAGTATTTT,CASSSGTRGDTQYF
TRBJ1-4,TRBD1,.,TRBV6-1,TGTGCCAGCAGTACGACAGGGGAGAGTGAAAAACTGTTTTTT,CASSTTGESEKLFF
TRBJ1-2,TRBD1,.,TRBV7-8,TGTGCCAGCAGCGACAGGGATGGCTATGGCTACACCTTC,CASSDRDGYGYTF
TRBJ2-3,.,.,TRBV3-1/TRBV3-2,TGTGCCAGCAGCGACGCCACTAGACCCACAGATACGCAGTATTTT,CASSDATRPTDTQYF
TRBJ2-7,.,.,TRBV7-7,TGTGCTAGCAGCTTAGAGGATGGGACCAGGCAGTACTTC,CASSLEDGTRQYF
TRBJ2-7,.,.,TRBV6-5,TGTGCCAGCAGTTACAGGGACGAGCAGTACTTC,CASSYRDEQYF
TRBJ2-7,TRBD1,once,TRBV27,TGTGCCAGCAGTCCCGGACAGGGTTTCTACGAGCAGTACTTC,CASSPGQGFYEQYF